These 9 T cell receptor beta chains were sequenced from one sample in a study of vaccination and CD4 T cells after COVID-19. Treatment described: 10-day PBMC culture with coronavirus spike peptide pools or control peptides (ViraFEST assay). The Oncomine TCR Beta short-read assay was applied to DNA of cultured CD4+ T cells. Each CDR3 protein is one row after TCRdb ran MiXCR on the PCR reads. The sample carries around 10,000 distinct CDR3 sequences, about 28% recorded once. Their target antigens are unknown. What was sequenced was CD4+ T cells from blood, cultured in vitro. Receptors originate from a human donor who had recovered from COVID-19.

This chain joins TRBV12-3 or TRBV12-4 and TRBJ2-5; the D is unclear. The CDR3 has 15 residues. Between the trimmed V and J ends, which lost 1 base and 0 bases, there was a span of 9 bases. The CDR3 here is CASSLDSGYQETQYF. The CDR3 DNA sequence: TGTGCCAGCAGTTTAGATTCCGGGTACCAAGAGACCCAGTACTTC.

V usage is TRBV5-1 and J usage is TRBJ1-1; 7 bases fit TRBD1. The CDR3 is made up of 14 amino acids. With 0 bases clipped from V and 5 bases from J, the junction kept 4 bases outside the gene matches. CDR1 and CDR2 (germline): SGHRS, YFSETQ. The CDR3, as DNA: TGCGCCAGCAGCTTGGTGGCAGGGGGGACTGAAGCTTTCTTT. It encodes CASSLVAGGTEAFF.

The gene calls are TRBV7-9 and TRBJ1-6; possible D gene TRBD1, 5 bases. The CDR3 loop spans 16 amino acids. Germline V CDR1 and CDR2: SEHNR, FQNEAQ (reference sequence). CDR3 in DNA: TGTGCTACCACCCGGGGGGGGGATTCCTATAATTCACCCCTCCACTTT. As protein: CATTRGGDSYNSPLHF.

This clonotype was seen a handful of times. This chain joins TRBV6-1 and TRBJ2-1; possible D gene TRBD1, 6 bases. V lost 5 bases and J 0 bases, leaving 14 bases between the germline ends. The germline V gene encodes CDR1 MNHNS and CDR2 SASEGT. CDR3 length: 16 residues. CDR3 coding DNA: TGTGCCAGCAGTAGGGACACGGCAAGCTCCTACAATGAGCAGTTCTTC. Its protein is CASSRDTASSYNEQFF.

The chain uses TRBV7-9 and TRBJ2-5, with TRBD2 as a possible D gene (5 bases). Germline V lookup: CDR1 SEHNR, CDR2 FQNEAQ (reference sequence). Deletions cut 5 bases from V and 2 bases from J, with 9 bases between. The CDR3 runs to 13 residues. The CDR3 DNA follows: TGTGCCAGCAGCCCTCGCGGGCAAGAGACCCAGTACTTC. It is translated as CASSPRGQETQYF.

This clonotype occurred a few times. V usage is TRBV27 and J usage is TRBJ2-7, with 10 nucleotides matching TRBD1. V dropped 0 bases and J dropped 2; count of bases not matched to a gene: 1. Germline values: CDR1 MNHEY, CDR2 SMNVEV (reference sequence). The CDR3 is 15 residues long. In nucleotides, the CDR3 is TGTGCCAGCAGTTTATCGACAGGGGGCCCCTACGAGCAGTACTTC. This translates into CASSLSTGGPYEQYF.

J is TRBJ2-3 and V is TRBV7-9, with 7 bases lining up with TRBD1. The CDR3 has 12 residues. The germline V gene encodes CDR1 SEHNR and CDR2 FQNEAQ (reference sequence). Trimming cost V 4 bases and J 7 bases; bases outside gene matches: 2. In DNA, the CDR3 is TGTGCCAGCAGCTACAGGGGTAATACGCAGTATTTT. Protein sequence: CASSYRGNTQYF.

This clonotype was seen a handful of times. This rearrangement joins TRBV6-5 to TRBJ1-2, with TRBD1 matching over 7 bases. In germline, CDR1 is MNHEY, CDR2 SVGAGI. Losses at the gene ends were 2 bases for V and 4 bases for J; bases not matched to a gene: 4. The length of the CDR3 is 14 residues. The CDR3 reads CASSYLRGSYGYTF. The CDR3 nucleotides are TGTGCCAGCAGTTACCTCAGGGGGAGCTATGGCTACACCTTC.

This rearrangement joins TRBV6-2 or TRBV6-3 to TRBJ2-1, with D uncertain. This CDR3 spans 11 amino acids. Germline CDR1 is MNHEY and CDR2 is SVGEGT. Trimming left V 6 bases short and J 10 bases short, with 10 bases between. The CDR3 coding sequence is TGTGCCAGCAGCTCTTACGCCGAGCAGTTCTTC. Its translation: CASSSYAEQFF.